The 21 T cell receptor beta chains below come from one sample, sequenced in a study of metastatic and nonmetastatic thyroid tumors. Each patient went into thyroid surgery without having received any treatment. TCRdb used MiXCR to call clones anew from the PCR reads. The sample lists 1,900 or so clones, about a tenth occurring once. Sequenced input: tumor tissue. The receptors come from a female donor with papillary thyroid cancer or a benign thyroid nodule (not recorded which). Some clones in this sample may be carry-over from other donors' samples.

This clone was detected ten times or more. V usage is TRBV4-2 and J usage is TRBJ2-5; the D gene is possibly TRBD1 (6 bases). V was trimmed by 2 bases and J by 5 bases, leaving 15 bases between them. Germline V gives CDR1 LGHNA, CDR2 YNFKEQ. The length of the CDR3 is 15 residues. CDR3 in amino acids: CASSQNRVFGETQYF. The DNA for the CDR3 is TGTGCCAGCAGCCAAAACAGGGTGTTCGGGGAGACCCAGTACTTC.

About this clone: Other nucleotide sequences from this sample produce the same CDR3. The chain links TRBV2 to TRBJ2-2; D perhaps matches TRBD2 (5 bases). The CDR3 totals 18 residues. Trimming removed 6 bases at V and 5 bases at J, with 25 bases between. CDR1 and CDR2 (germline): SNHLY, FYNNEI. CDR3 sequence reads: CASRPPPRLAGPTGELFF. The CDR3 DNA sequence: TGTGCCAGCAGACCCCCCCCAAGACTGGCGGGTCCTACCGGGGAGCTGTTTTTT.

By share of the sample, this clone is large (0.1 to 1%). This rearrangement joins TRBV27 to TRBJ1-2, with a tentative D call TRBD1 (6 bases). CDR3 length: 17 amino acids. Germline-derived CDR1 and CDR2 are MNHEY and SMNVEV (reference sequence). V gave up 0 bases and J gave up 4 bases, with 18 bases separating them. This CDR3 is CASSLSYLGGLTYGYTF. The CDR3, as DNA: TGTGCCAGCAGTTTATCATATCTCGGGGGGCTAACCTATGGCTACACCTTC.

By share of the sample, this clone is medium-sized. The chain joins TRBV19 to TRBJ2-1; TRBD2 agrees at 7 bases. The CDR3 sequence is 17 residues long. With 3 bases clipped from V and 4 bases from J, the junction kept 12 bases outside the gene matches. From germline, CDR1 is LNHDA and CDR2 SQIVND (reference sequence). CDR3 coding DNA: TGTGCCAGTAGTATGAGGGGACTACCTCTTCATTACAATGAGCAGTTCTTC. It codes for CASSMRGLPLHYNEQFF.

This clone was seen ten or more times. The gene calls are TRBV20-1 and TRBJ2-5, with D possibly matching TRBD2 (5 bases). The CDR3 contains 10 residues. Deletions cut 8 bases from V and 5 bases from J, with 9 bases between. Germline values: CDR1 DFQATT, CDR2 SNEGSKA (reference sequence). The CDR3 DNA follows: TGCAGTATTTCGGGGGAGACCCAGTACTTC. Residues: CSISGETQYF.

Only a few counts were recorded for this clone. This sequence joins TRBV27 and TRBJ2-2; TRBD1 agrees at 8 bases. CDR3 length: 15 amino acids. V shed 6 bases and J 2 bases; nucleotides not matched to a gene: 5. The germline gives CDR1 MNHEY, CDR2 SMNVEV (reference sequence). The CDR3 DNA sequence: TGTGCCAGCAGACGCCAGGGGGCTAACACCGGGGAGCTGTTTTTT. It yields the protein CASRRQGANTGELFF.

This clone was seen ten or more times. The chain has TRBV7-2 and TRBJ2-3; 13 nucleotides align to TRBD2. Unmatched junction bases numbered 5, after V lost 5 bases and J lost 6 bases. Per the germline V gene, CDR1 is SGHTA and CDR2 is FQGNSA. The CDR3 sequence is 15 residues long. CDR3 bases: TGTGCCAGCAGCCCGAGACTAGCGGGGGGTGATACGCAGTATTTT. Translating it yields CASSPRLAGGDTQYF.

By share of the sample, this clone is medium-sized. The chain employs TRBV28 and TRBJ2-3, with 7 bases matching TRBD1. The CDR3 spans 16 residues. Germline V gives CDR1 MDHEN, CDR2 SYDVKM. V lost 1 base, J lost 2 bases, and 6 bases stayed unmatched. The CDR3 reads CASSLFGQGDTDTQYF. The CDR3 DNA reads TGTGCCAGCAGTTTATTCGGCCAGGGGGACACAGATACGCAGTATTTT. The full variable domain, rest sourced from reference TRBV28 and TRBJ2-3, is DVKVTQSSRYLVKRTGEKVFLECVQDMDHENMFWYRQDPGLGLRLIYFSYDVKMKEKGDIPEGYSVSREKKERFSLILESASTNQTSMYLCASSLFGQGDTDTQYFGPGTRLTVL.

Within the sample, this clone is medium-sized (0.01 to 0.1%). The chain joins TRBV6-5 to TRBJ1-4; D perhaps matches TRBD1 (6 bases). This CDR3 is built from 12 residues. V gave up 2 bases and J gave up 10 bases, with 8 bases separating them. Germline assignment: CDR1 MNHEY and CDR2 SVGAGI. In nucleotides, the CDR3 is TGTGCCAGCAGTTACGAGGACAGAAAACTGTTTTTT. It encodes CASSYEDRKLFF.

Within the sample, this clone is medium-sized. The rearrangement uses TRBV5-1 and TRBJ1-1, with D possibly TRBD1 on 5 matching bases. Germline loops: CDR1 SGHRS, CDR2 YFSETQ. V was pared by 6 bases and J by 2 bases, with 14 bases between. The CDR3 spans 14 residues. CDR3 DNA sequence: TGCGCCAGCACCTCGGGGGACCCCAACACTGAAGCTTTCTTT. Translating gives CASTSGDPNTEAFF.

This clone appeared many times. The chain carries TRBV5-1 and TRBJ2-2; TRBD2 agrees at 7 bases. The CDR3 is made up of 15 amino acids. The junction had 6 bases not matched to a gene; V was cut back by 3 bases and J by 4 bases. Germline V gives CDR1 SGHRS, CDR2 YFSETQ. The CDR3 sequence: CASSSGVAGTGELFF. The CDR3 DNA reads TGCGCCAGCAGCTCAGGAGTAGCGGGCACCGGGGAGCTGTTTTTT.

By share of the sample, this clone is medium-sized. The rearrangement links TRBV5-1 to TRBJ2-1; TRBD2 agrees at 9 bases. J lost 5 bases, V lost 3 bases, and 9 bases had no gene match. The CDR3 is 16 amino acids. The germline V gene has CDR1 SGHRS and CDR2 YFSETQ. CDR3 DNA: TGCGCCAGCAGCTCGGCTAGCGGGGTCTGGAACAATGAGCAGTTCTTC. Its protein is CASSSASGVWNNEQFF.

For this clone: The CDR3 carries no conserved terminal phenylalanine or tryptophan, so it likely arises from a read error. No DNA is shown, since the ends of the CDR3 on it are uncertain; the CDR3 is the one TCRdb lists. The V call is TRBV20-1, the J call TRBJ2-5; the table assigns TRBD1, which was not confirmed against the DNA. 16 amino acids form the CDR3, both terminal residues included. Germline V gene data show CDR1 as DFQATT and CDR2 as SNEGSKA (reference sequence). The CDR3 reads CSASPGTGNSPLHFGN.

This clone rates as medium-sized (0.01 to 0.1%). This sequence joins TRBV7-3 and TRBJ2-7; perhaps TRBD2 as D (6 bases). CDR3 length: 13 residues. Germline V gene lookup returns CDR1 SGHTA and CDR2 FQGTGA. Trimming stripped 2 bases from V and 5 bases from J, with 10 bases between. The CDR3 bases are TGTGCCAGCAGCTTAGGGCGGAGGGACGAGCAGTACTTC. This gives the protein CASSLGRRDEQYF.

This clone rates as large (0.1 to 1%). V and J are TRBV28 and TRBJ1-2; D perhaps matches TRBD1 (5 bases). Trimming stripped 6 bases from V and 4 bases from J, with 18 bases between. Germline-derived CDR1 and CDR2 are MDHEN and SYDVKM. The CDR3 runs to 15 residues. The CDR3 reads CASRGSQGVLYGYTF. In nucleotides, the CDR3 is TGTGCCAGCAGAGGGAGTCAGGGTGTCCTCTATGGCTACACCTTC.

Sample share makes this clone medium-sized. The chain recombines TRBV6-1 with TRBJ1-1, with D uncertain. CDR1 MNHNS and CDR2 SASEGT come from the germline V gene. The V and J ends lost 7 bases and 4 bases respectively, with 19 bases between them. This CDR3 region has 15 residues. The CDR3 nucleotides read TGTGCCAGCACCCGCGCGGTCGGGCAGACCACTGAAGCTTTCTTT. It specifies CASTRAVGQTTEAFF.

Note on this clone: Compared with germline, one end of the junction differs, possibly owing to a read error. The chain joins TRBV2 to TRBJ1-6; 10 positions agree with TRBD1. Germline V lookup: CDR1 SNHLY, CDR2 FYNNEI. This CDR3 spans 13 amino acids. This CDR3 reads CASDGQGDSPLHF. Here the CDR3 DNA reads TGTGCCAGCGACGGACAGGGGGATTCTCCCCTCCACTTT.

This clone was counted at least ten times. A read error may account for a junction end that differs from germline. V is TRBV2 and J is TRBJ2-7; D possibly corresponds to TRBD1 (5 bases). Germline V gives CDR1 SNHLY, CDR2 FYNNEI. There are 17 residues in the CDR3. CDR3 DNA sequence: TGTGCCAACAGTGTACAGGTGGGGCTATTACCCTCCTACGAGCAGTACTTC. Protein sequence: CANSVQVGLLPSYEQYF. The entire variable domain, with the rest obtained from reference TRBV2 and TRBJ2-7, is as follows: EPEVTQTPSHQVTQMGQEVILRCVPISNHLYFYWYRQILGQKVEFLVSFYNNEISEKSEIFDDQFSVERPDGSNFTLKIRSTKLEDSAMYFCANSVQVGLLPSYEQYFGPGTRLTVT.

This clone was counted at least ten times. CDR3 nucleotides: TGTGCTAGTGGTTTGGGTCGGAACACTGAAGCTTTCTTT. This codes for CASGLGRNTEAFF. This sequence joins TRBV12-5 and TRBJ1-1; unclear D gene. Germline assignment: CDR1 LGHNT and CDR2 FRNRAP. This CDR3 has 13 residues. V shed 1 base and J shed 1 base, with 4 bases lying between them.

This clone is labeled as medium-sized (0.01 to 0.1%). V and J are TRBV7-3 and TRBJ2-3; the match to TRBD2 covers 11 bases. Germline-derived CDR1 and CDR2 are SGHTA and FQGTGA. The V gene end was trimmed by 5 bases and the J gene end by 10 bases; junction bases not matched to a gene: 11. This CDR3 contains 15 residues. The CDR3 coding sequence is TGTGCCAGCAGCCCGACCGGGACTAGCGGTGGGGCGCAGTATTTT. Its protein is CASSPTGTSGGAQYF. Full variable domain (missing parts from reference TRBV7-3 and TRBJ2-3): GAGVSQTPSNKVTEKGKYVELRCDPISGHTALYWYRQSLGQGPEFLIYFQGTGAADDSGLPNDRFFAVRPEGSVSTLKIQRTERGDSAVYLCASSPTGTSGGAQYFGPGTRLTVL.

In its sample, this clone was seen many times. The genes are TRBV6-1 and TRBJ2-7; tentatively, D is TRBD1 or TRBD2 (5 bases each). Germline V lookup: CDR1 MNHNS, CDR2 SASEGT. With 9 bases removed from V and 6 bases from J, the gap between germline ends came to 24 bases. The length of the CDR3 is 15 residues. The CDR3 DNA reads as TGTGCCAGTAGCTTTGCCCGGGGCGTCGCCCGCGAGCAGTACTTC. Protein product: CASSFARGVAREQYF.